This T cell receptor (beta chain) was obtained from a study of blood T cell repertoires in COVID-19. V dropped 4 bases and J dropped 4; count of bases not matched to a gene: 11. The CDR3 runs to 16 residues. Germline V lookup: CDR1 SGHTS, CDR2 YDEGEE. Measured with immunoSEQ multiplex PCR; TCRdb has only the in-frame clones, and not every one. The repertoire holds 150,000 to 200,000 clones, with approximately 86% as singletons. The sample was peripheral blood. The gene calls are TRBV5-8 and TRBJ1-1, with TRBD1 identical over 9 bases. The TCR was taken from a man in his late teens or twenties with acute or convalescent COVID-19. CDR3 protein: CASSPGTGRLGTEAFF. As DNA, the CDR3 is TGTGCCAGCAGCCCAGGGACAGGGAGGCTGGGCACTGAAGCTTTCTTT.